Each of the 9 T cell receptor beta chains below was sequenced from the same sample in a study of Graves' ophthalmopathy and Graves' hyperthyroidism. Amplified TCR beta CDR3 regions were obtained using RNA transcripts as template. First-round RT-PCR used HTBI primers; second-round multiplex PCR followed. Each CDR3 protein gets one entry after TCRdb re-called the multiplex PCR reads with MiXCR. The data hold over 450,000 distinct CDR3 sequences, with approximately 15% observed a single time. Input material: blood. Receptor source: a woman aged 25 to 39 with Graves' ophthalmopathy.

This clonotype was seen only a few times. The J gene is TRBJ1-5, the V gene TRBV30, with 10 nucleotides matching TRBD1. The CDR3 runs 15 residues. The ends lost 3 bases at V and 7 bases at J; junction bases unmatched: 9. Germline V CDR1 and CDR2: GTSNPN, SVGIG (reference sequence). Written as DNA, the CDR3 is TGTGCCTGGAGGGGGTCGGGACAGGGGACCCAGCCCCAGCATTTT. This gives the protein CAWRGSGQGTQPQHF.

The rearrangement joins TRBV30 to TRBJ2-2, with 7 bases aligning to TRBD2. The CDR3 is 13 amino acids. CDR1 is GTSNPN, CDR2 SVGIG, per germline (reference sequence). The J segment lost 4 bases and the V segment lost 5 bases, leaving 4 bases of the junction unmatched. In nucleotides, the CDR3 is TGTGCCTGGCGAGGGGAGGGCACCGGGGAGCTGTTTTTT. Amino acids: CAWRGEGTGELFF.

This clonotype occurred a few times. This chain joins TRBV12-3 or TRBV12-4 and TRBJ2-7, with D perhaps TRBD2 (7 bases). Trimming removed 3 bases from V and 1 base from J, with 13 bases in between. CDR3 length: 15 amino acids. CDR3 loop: CASSLRGRGSYEQYF. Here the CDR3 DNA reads TGTGCCAGCAGTTTGCGGGGGCGCGGGTCCTACGAGCAGTACTTC.

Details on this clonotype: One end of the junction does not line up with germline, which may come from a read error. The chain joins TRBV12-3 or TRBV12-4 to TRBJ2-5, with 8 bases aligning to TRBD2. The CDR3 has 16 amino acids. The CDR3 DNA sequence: TGTGCCAGCAGTTTATACGGGAGGGAGACCGCGGAGACGCAGTACTTC. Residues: CASSLYGRETAETQYF.

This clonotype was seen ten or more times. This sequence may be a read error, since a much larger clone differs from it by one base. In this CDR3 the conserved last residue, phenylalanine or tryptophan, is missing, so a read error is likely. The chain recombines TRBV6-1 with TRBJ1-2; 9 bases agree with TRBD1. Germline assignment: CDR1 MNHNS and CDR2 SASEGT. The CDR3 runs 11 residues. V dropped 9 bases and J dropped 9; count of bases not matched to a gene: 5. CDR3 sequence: CASQGQGRYTL. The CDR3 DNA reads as TGTGCCAGTCAGGGACAGGGCCGCTACACCCTC.

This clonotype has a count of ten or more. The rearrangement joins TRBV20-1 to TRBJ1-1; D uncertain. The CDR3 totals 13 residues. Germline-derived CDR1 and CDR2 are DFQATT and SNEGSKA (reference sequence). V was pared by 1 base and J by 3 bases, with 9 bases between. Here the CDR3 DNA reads TGCAGTGCTAGAGCTGAGCGGGACACTGAAGCTTTCTTT. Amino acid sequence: CSARAERDTEAFF.

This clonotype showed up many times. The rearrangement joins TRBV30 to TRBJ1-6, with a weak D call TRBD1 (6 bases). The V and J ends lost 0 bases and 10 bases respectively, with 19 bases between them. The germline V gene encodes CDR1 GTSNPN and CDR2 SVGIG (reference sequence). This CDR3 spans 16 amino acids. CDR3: CAWSVLGARRNSPLHF. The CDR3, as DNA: TGTGCCTGGAGTGTACTGGGGGCAAGAAGGAACTCACCCCTCCACTTT.

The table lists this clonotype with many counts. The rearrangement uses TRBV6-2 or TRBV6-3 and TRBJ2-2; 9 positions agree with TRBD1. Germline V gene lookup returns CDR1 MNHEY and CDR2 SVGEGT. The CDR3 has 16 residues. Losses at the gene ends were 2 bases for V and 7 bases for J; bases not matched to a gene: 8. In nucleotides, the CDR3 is TGTGCCAGCAGTTACACCGGGACAGGGACGGGCGGGGAGCTGTTTTTT. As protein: CASSYTGTGTGGELFF.

The CDR3 sequence is CASNATGVDSPLHF. For the CDR3, the DNA is TGTGCCAGCAATGCCACAGGGGTTGATTCACCCCTCCACTTT. The J gene is TRBJ1-6, the V gene TRBV6-1, with 7 bases aligning to TRBD1. After removal of 7 bases from V and 8 bases from J, the junction contained 8 bases not matched to a gene. Germline V gives CDR1 MNHNS, CDR2 SASEGT. This CDR3 is 14 amino acids long.